The T cell receptor beta chain under discussion was sequenced for a study of T cells expressing NK-cell markers. Study-wide points: The study found these clonotypes also leading the CD3+CD56-NKG2C+ fraction in several donors.

As concerns this clonotype: The antigen remains undetermined.

5'RACE template switching with UMIs generated TCR beta cDNA. TCRdb reanalyzed the 5' RACE reads, giving one entry per CDR3 protein sequence and no DNA. Here the sample table reports 120,000 to 150,000 distinct CDR3 sequences. This TCR was sampled from a man younger than 35 in good health. Input material: blood T cells: a sorted CD56 or NKG2C T cell subset, CD4+ or CD8+ T cells, or bulk PBMC T cells (not recorded which).

CDR3 loop: CASSESSGVLDEQFF. This chain joins TRBV6-1 and TRBJ2-1; as DNA is missing, the TRBD2 call by TCRdb cannot be tested. CDR1 MNHNS and CDR2 SASEGT come from the germline V gene. The CDR3 is 15 residues long.